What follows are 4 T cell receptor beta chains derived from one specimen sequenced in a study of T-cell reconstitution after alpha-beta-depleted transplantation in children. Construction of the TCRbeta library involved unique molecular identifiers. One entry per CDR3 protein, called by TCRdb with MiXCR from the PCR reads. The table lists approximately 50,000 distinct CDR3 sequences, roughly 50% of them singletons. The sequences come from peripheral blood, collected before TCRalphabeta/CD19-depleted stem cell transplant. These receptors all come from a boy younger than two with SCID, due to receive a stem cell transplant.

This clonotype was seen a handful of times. The CDR3, as DNA: TGTGCCAGCAGCCAAGATATCCACGAGCAGTACTTC. Its translation is CASSQDIHEQYF. The chain uses TRBV4-2 and TRBJ2-7; D is ambiguous. Germline V lookup: CDR1 LGHNA, CDR2 YNFKEQ. V lost 0 bases and J 5 bases, leaving 5 bases between the germline ends. The CDR3 is 12 amino acids.

Here the CDR3 DNA reads TGCAGTGCCCCCGATAGCGGGGGGACAATTTACGAGCAGTACTTC. Translated, it gives CSAPDSGGTIYEQYF. The chain combines TRBV20-1 with TRBJ2-7; 10 bases are shared with TRBD2. CDR1 and CDR2 (germline): DFQATT, SNEGSKA (reference sequence). V was pared by 6 bases and J by 4 bases, with 12 bases of the junction left unmatched. This CDR3 comprises 15 residues.

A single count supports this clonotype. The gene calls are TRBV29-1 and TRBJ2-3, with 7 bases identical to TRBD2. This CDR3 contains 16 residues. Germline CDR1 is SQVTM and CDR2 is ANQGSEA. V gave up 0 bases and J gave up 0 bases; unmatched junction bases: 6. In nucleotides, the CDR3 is TGCAGCGTTGAAGATTCCCAGCGGGGCAGCACAGATACGCAGTATTTT. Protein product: CSVEDSQRGSTDTQYF.

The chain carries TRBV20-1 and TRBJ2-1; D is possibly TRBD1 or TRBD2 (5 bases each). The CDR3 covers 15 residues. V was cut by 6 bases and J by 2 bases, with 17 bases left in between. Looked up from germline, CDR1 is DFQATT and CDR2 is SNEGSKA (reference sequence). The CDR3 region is CSAVWGSSTYNEQFF. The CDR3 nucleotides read TGCAGTGCGGTCTGGGGGTCTTCCACCTACAATGAGCAGTTCTTC.